The 22 T cell receptor beta chains in this list originate from one sample, sequenced in a study of blood T cell repertoires in COVID-19. Sequencing used immunoSEQ multiplex PCR; TCRdb keeps in-frame clones, though not all of them. The sample gives some 100,000 clones, about 90% of which show up once; around 2.1% is in the top ten. Sequenced sample: peripheral blood. These receptors came from a man aged 45-65 years with COVID-19, enrolled during active disease.

The chain has TRBV30 and TRBJ1-1; D unclear. CDR1 is GTSNPN, CDR2 SVGIG, per germline (reference sequence). This CDR3 has 14 residues. The V gene lost 4 bases and the J gene lost 5 bases, with 17 bases spanning the gap. The CDR3 coding sequence is TGTGCCTGGACACCACTGGGTACGAGGACTGAAGCTTTCTTT. This encodes CAWTPLGTRTEAFF.

This clone was seen once. The chain recombines TRBV20-1 with TRBJ1-1; tentatively, D is TRBD1 (5 bases). This CDR3 is built from 11 residues. CDR1 is DFQATT, CDR2 SNEGSKA, per germline (reference sequence). The CDR3 spells CGGTKTTEAFF. The CDR3 DNA follows: TGCGGGGGGACGAAGACCACTGAAGCTTTCTTT.

The chain employs TRBV5-1 and TRBJ2-7; a possible D gene is TRBD1 (5 bases). V was trimmed by 0 bases and J by 6 bases, leaving 7 bases between them. The CDR3 consists of 12 residues. The V gene's germline CDR1 is SGHRS and CDR2 YFSETQ. For the CDR3, the DNA is TGCGCCAGCAGCTTGGATAGGGGCGAGCAGTACTTC. This sequence encodes CASSLDRGEQYF. Full variable domain (rest looked up from reference TRBV5-1 and TRBJ2-7): KAGVTQTPRYLIKTRGQQVTLSCSPISGHRSVSWYQQTPGQGLQFLFEYFSETQRNKGNFPGRFSGRQFSNSRSEMNVSTLELGDSALYLCASSLDRGEQYFGPGTRLTVT.

The gene calls are TRBV4-3 and TRBJ1-2; 8 positions agree with TRBD1. In germline, CDR1 is LGHNA, CDR2 YSLEER. V gave up 0 bases and J gave up 8 bases; unmatched junction bases: 8. This CDR3 contains 15 residues. As DNA, the CDR3 is TGCGCCAGCAGCCAAGATCACAGGGGGGAACAGGGCTACACCTTC. Residues: CASSQDHRGEQGYTF.

The chain has TRBV7-9 and TRBJ2-7; 7 bases match TRBD1. Germline CDR1 is SEHNR and CDR2 is FQNEAQ (reference sequence). This CDR3 comprises 15 residues. The ends lost 5 bases at V and 0 bases at J; junction bases unmatched: 7. The CDR3 nucleotides are TGTGCCAGCAGCACTACCGGGACAGCCTCCTACGAGCAGTACTTC. Encoded protein: CASSTTGTASYEQYF.

The chain recombines TRBV5-1 with TRBJ1-2; D is perhaps TRBD1 (6 bases). CDR3 length equals 14 residues. Trimming took 6 bases from V and 3 from J, leaving 15 bases between them. CDR1 and CDR2 from the germline V gene are SGHRS and YFSETQ. CDR3 coding DNA: TGCGCCAGCACTGAGACAGGAGCGGACTATGGCTACACCTTC. The encoded protein is CASTETGADYGYTF.

The CDR3 is CASSFDAGAASDTQYF. Written as DNA, the CDR3 is TGCGCCAGCAGCTTCGACGCGGGGGCAGCGTCAGATACGCAGTATTTT. V usage is TRBV5-1 and J usage is TRBJ2-3; D may be TRBD2 (7 bases). Germline V gene lookup returns CDR1 SGHRS and CDR2 YFSETQ. Deletions cut 2 bases from V and 4 bases from J, with 17 bases between. The CDR3 extends over 16 amino acids. The whole variable domain, remainder taken from reference TRBV5-1 and TRBJ2-3, is KAGVTQTPRYLIKTRGQQVTLSCSPISGHRSVSWYQQTPGQGLQFLFEYFSETQRNKGNFPGRFSGRQFSNSRSEMNVSTLELGDSALYLCASSFDAGAASDTQYFGPGTRLTVL.

The genes are TRBV2 and TRBJ1-2; 9 positions match TRBD1. Germline values: CDR1 SNHLY, CDR2 FYNNEI. The CDR3 totals 13 residues. The V gene end was trimmed by 8 bases and the J gene end by 8 bases; junction bases not matched to a gene: 9. The CDR3 DNA reads as TGTGCCAGCCAGACCGGGACAGGGTACGGCTACACCTTC. Translated: CASQTGTGYGYTF.

V is TRBV28 and J is TRBJ1-3, with D possibly TRBD1 on 6 matching bases. Between the trimmed V and J ends, which lost 5 bases and 5 bases, there was a span of 19 bases. This CDR3 region has 16 residues. Germline V gene sequence: CDR1 MDHEN, CDR2 SYDVKM. CDR3 in amino acids: CASSAHLGATRNTIYF. The DNA for the CDR3 is TGTGCCAGCAGTGCTCACCTGGGGGCGACAAGAAACACCATATATTTT.

The chain's CDR3 is CASSWDRKYQPQHF. As DNA, the CDR3 is TGTGCCAGCAGCTGGGACAGAAAATATCAGCCCCAGCATTTT. The chain has TRBV7-8 and TRBJ1-5; 7 bases line up with TRBD1. J lost 5 bases, V lost 4 bases, and 5 bases had no gene match. Germline assignment: CDR1 SGHVS and CDR2 FQNEAQ. This CDR3 is 14 amino acids long.

The V and J genes are TRBV24-1 and TRBJ2-1; 8 bases are a match to TRBD2. Germline lookup yields CDR1 KGHDR and CDR2 SFDVKD. CDR3 length: 15 residues. The trim removed 1 base at V and 2 bases at J, leaving 0 bases unmatched. CDR3 DNA sequence: TGTGCCACCAGTGATTTCGGGGGGGCCTACAATGAGCAGTTCTTC. Translated, it gives CATSDFGGAYNEQFF.

The rearrangement joins TRBV5-6 to TRBJ2-1; TRBD2 matches 13 bases. With V trimmed by 4 bases and J by 4 bases, 5 bases remained unmatched. CDR3 length: 16 residues. Germline V gene lookup returns CDR1 SGHDT and CDR2 YYEEEE. In DNA, the CDR3 is TGTGCCAGCAGCCGGACTAGCGGGGGTCTTTACAATGAGCAGTTCTTC. Residues: CASSRTSGGLYNEQFF.

J is TRBJ2-5 and V is TRBV2; the match to TRBD2 covers 12 bases. The CDR3 consists of 14 residues. The junction had 2 bases not matched to a gene; V was cut back by 4 bases and J by 5 bases. Per the germline V gene, CDR1 is SNHLY and CDR2 is FYNNEI. CDR3 loop: CASSAGTSGETQYF. The CDR3 bases are TGTGCCAGCAGTGCCGGGACTAGCGGGGAGACCCAGTACTTC.

The chain links TRBV29-1 to TRBJ2-7; tentatively, D is TRBD1 (5 bases). CDR1 and CDR2 from the germline V gene are SQVTM and ANQGSEA. V was clipped by 7 bases and J by 2 bases, with 9 bases between them. The CDR3 runs 11 residues. The chain's CDR3 is CSGGQAYEQYF. The CDR3 DNA is TGCAGCGGAGGACAAGCCTACGAGCAGTACTTC.

This clone turned up a few times. This chain joins TRBV19 and TRBJ1-1; 10 nucleotides agree with TRBD1. This CDR3 contains 16 residues. The V gene's germline CDR1 is LNHDA and CDR2 SQIVND (reference sequence). With 7 bases clipped from V and 5 bases from J, the junction kept 13 bases outside the gene matches. CDR3 in DNA: TGTGCCAGTAATCGTTTGGGACAGGGGTTAAGGACTGAAGCTTTCTTT. Translating it yields CASNRLGQGLRTEAFF.

The chain has TRBV7-2 and TRBJ1-1, with TRBD1 identical over 11 bases. Germline V gives CDR1 SGHTA, CDR2 FQGNSA. The CDR3 extends over 15 amino acids. J was trimmed by 2 bases and V by 4 bases; bases with no gene match: 3. The CDR3 nucleotides read TGTGCCAGCAGCTACTGGACAGGGGGCAACACTGAAGCTTTCTTT. Translating gives CASSYWTGGNTEAFF.

The J gene is TRBJ2-3, the V gene TRBV29-1; D is possibly TRBD2 (5 bases). CDR3 length: 13 amino acids. Trimming stripped 5 bases from V and 6 bases from J, with 15 bases between. Germline CDR1 reads SQVTM; CDR2 reads ANQGSEA. CDR3 sequence: CSVHPGGLDTQYF. CDR3 bases: TGCAGCGTTCACCCAGGCGGGTTGGATACGCAGTATTTT.

The genes are TRBV6-6 and TRBJ1-1, with 7 bases matching TRBD1. Germline V gene data show CDR1 as MNHNY and CDR2 as SVGAGI (reference sequence). J was trimmed by 0 bases and V by 6 bases; bases with no gene match: 4. CDR3 size: 14 residues. This CDR3 is CASRNTGVNTEAFF. CDR3 nucleotide sequence: TGTGCCAGCAGGAACACAGGGGTGAACACTGAAGCTTTCTTT.

J is TRBJ2-1 and V is TRBV30, with D uncertain. Germline CDR1 and CDR2: GTSNPN and SVGIG (reference sequence). CDR3 size: 11 residues. The germline V and J ends were trimmed by 3 bases and 12 bases, with 12 bases remaining between them. CDR3 amino acids: CAWSLVYSQFF. CDR3 bases: TGTGCCTGGAGCCTCGTTTATTCGCAGTTCTTC.

This clone was counted only a few times. The chain uses TRBV4-2 and TRBJ1-6; no firm D call. CDR1 LGHNA and CDR2 YNFKEQ come from the germline V gene. The CDR3 has 18 residues. Trimming left V 0 bases short and J 0 bases short, with 12 bases between. The CDR3, as DNA: TGTGCCAGCAGCCAAGACCCGAAAGGGAGCTCCTATAATTCACCCCTCCACTTT. Translation gives CASSQDPKGSSYNSPLHF.

The CDR3 DNA sequence: TGTGCCAGCTCACCATCCAAGAACACCGGGGAGCTGTTTTTT. It yields the protein CASSPSKNTGELFF. The J gene is TRBJ2-2, the V gene TRBV18; no definite D call. Germline V CDR1 and CDR2: KGHSH, LQKENI. Trimming took 2 bases from V and 1 from J, leaving 5 bases between them. The CDR3 loop spans 14 amino acids. Variable domain in full (rest from reference TRBV18 and TRBJ2-2): NAGVMQNPRHLVRRRGQEARLRCSPMKGHSHVYWYRQLPEEGLKFMVYLQKENIIDESGMPKERFSAEFPKEGPSILRIQQVVRGDSAAYFCASSPSKNTGELFFGEGSRLTVL.

This chain joins TRBV7-2 and TRBJ2-7, with a tentative D call TRBD1 (6 bases). Trimming stripped 6 bases from V and 7 bases from J, with 19 bases between. Germline values: CDR1 SGHTA, CDR2 FQGNSA. There are 14 residues in the CDR3. The CDR3 protein is CASRPTGSLREQYF. In DNA, the CDR3 is TGTGCCAGCAGACCAACAGGGTCCCTCCGGGAGCAGTACTTC.